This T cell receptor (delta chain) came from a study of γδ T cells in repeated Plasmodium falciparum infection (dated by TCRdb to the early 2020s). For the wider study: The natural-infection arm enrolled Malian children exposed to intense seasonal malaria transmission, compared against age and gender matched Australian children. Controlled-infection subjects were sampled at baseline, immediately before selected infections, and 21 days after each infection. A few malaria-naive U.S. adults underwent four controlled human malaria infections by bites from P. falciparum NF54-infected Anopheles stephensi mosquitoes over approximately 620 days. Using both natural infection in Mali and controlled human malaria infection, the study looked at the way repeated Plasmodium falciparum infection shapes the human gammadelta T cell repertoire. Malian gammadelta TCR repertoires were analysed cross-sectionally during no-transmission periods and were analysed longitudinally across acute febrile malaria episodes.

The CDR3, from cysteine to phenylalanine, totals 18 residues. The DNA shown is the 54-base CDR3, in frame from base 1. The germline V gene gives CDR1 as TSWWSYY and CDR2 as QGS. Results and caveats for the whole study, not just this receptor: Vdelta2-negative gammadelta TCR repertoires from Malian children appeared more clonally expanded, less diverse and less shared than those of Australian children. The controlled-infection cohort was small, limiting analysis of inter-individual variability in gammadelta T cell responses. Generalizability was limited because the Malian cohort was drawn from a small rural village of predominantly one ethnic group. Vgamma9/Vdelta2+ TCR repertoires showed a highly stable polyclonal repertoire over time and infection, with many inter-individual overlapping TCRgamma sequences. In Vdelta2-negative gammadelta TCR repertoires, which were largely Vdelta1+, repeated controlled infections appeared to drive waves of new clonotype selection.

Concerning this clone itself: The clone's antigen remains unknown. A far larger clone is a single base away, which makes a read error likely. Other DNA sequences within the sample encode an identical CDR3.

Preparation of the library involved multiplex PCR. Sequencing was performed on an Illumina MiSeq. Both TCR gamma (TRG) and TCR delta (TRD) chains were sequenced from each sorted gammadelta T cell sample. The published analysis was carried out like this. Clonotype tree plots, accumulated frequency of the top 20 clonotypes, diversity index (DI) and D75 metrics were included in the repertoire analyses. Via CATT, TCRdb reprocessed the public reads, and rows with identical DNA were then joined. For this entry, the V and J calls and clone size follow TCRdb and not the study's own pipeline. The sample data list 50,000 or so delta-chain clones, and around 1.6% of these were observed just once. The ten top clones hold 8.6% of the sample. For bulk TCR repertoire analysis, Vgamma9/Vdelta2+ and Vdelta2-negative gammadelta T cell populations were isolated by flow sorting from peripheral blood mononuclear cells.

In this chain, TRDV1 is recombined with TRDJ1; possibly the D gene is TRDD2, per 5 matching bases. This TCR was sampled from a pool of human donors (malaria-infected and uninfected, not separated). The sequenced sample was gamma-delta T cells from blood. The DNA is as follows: TGTGCTCTTGGGGGCCTTATGCCAGAATACCCCTACACCGATAAGCTCATCTTT. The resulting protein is CALGGLMPEYPYTDKLIF.